This TCR beta chain was observed in a study of neurological immune-mediated disorders. This clonotype occurred many times. PBMCs stored at -80 C, 2 million in total, were the source of the unsorted libraries. By 5'RACE with 10-nucleotide random UMIs, the cDNA was made. TCRdb recomputed calls from the 5' RACE reads with MiXCR, one row per CDR3 protein. Of about 46,000 distinct CDR3 sequences in the sample, 4% to 5.5% are singletons; the top ten hold roughly 5.6%. Sequencing input: PBMCs. The TCR comes from a woman aged 55 to 70 with multiple sclerosis.

The CDR3 spells CSAVGSSYEQYF. For the CDR3, the DNA is TGCAGTGCTGTAGGGAGCTCCTACGAGCAGTACTTC. This chain joins TRBV20-1 and TRBJ2-7, with D perhaps TRBD2 (5 bases). V was clipped by 5 bases and J by 0 bases, with 8 bases between them. This CDR3 has 12 residues. Germline loops: CDR1 DFQATT, CDR2 SNEGSKA (reference sequence).